The clone carrying this TCR beta chain was seen only a few times. What it binds is unknown. Other DNA sequences in the same sample also yield this CDR3. The data are from a study of shared clonotypes between healthy human individuals. Background on the study: Aged between 18 and 49, the donors were a couple of women and three men. Study-wide findings and caveats: Rarefaction analysis demonstrated incomplete sorted-subset sequencing notwithstanding large depth. Clonotypes shared by all four donors outscored non-shared clonotypes in generation probability.

TCRdb keeps only in-frame clones here, not all; method: immunoSEQ multiplex PCR. Of around 1,000,000 clones in the sample, 60% to 85% were seen once. The donors were all Caucasian adults (living in Nashville, Tennessee). The sequence was collected from a young man in good health. Some clones in this sample may be carry-over from other donors' samples. Input material: memory CD4+ T cells from PBMCs. This sample's subset: CD45RA-negative fraction.

The CDR3: CASSSNRGRETQYF. CDR3 nucleotide sequence: TGTGCCAGCAGCTCCAACAGGGGCAGGGAGACCCAGTACTTC. V usage is TRBV7-2 and J usage is TRBJ2-5; TRBD1 matches 7 bases. CDR1 is SGHTA, CDR2 FQGNSA, per germline. J lost 5 bases, V lost 4 bases, and 7 bases had no gene match. This CDR3 has 14 residues.